This T cell receptor beta chain came from a study of PD-1 blockade in classical Hodgkin lymphoma (TCRdb year 2020). Describing the broader study: Nivolumab dosing was 3 mg/kg intravenously every 2 weeks, continuing until either disease progression or unacceptable toxicity. A peripheral blood immune signature of response to PD-1 blockade in classical Hodgkin lymphoma was defined using TCR beta sequencing and CyTOF.

At the junction V is shortened by 6 bases and J by 7 bases, with 13 bases in between. There are 13 amino acids in the CDR3, from cysteine to phenylalanine inclusive. CDR3 DNA only is kept here, 39 bases in frame from base 1. Per the germline V gene (reference sequence), MNHEY is the CDR1 and SMNVEV is the CDR2. Findings and caveats that apply to the study as a whole: Baseline TCR diversity was reported as lower in newly diagnosed patients than in healthy donors, and lower still in relapsed/refractory patients. Among trial patients, those achieving complete response had baseline diversity similar to that of newly diagnosed patients, while diversity was significantly lower in partial responders and progressors. CD4+ but not CD8+ TCR diversity rose significantly by C4D1 (p=0.0027 vs p=0.16), most apparent in complete responders (p=0.02). Diversity was lower in patients who began nivolumab less than 1 year after ASCT, so these patients were left out of later analyses to avoid confounding by immune reconstitution. The study was limited to a single clinical trial cohort, and causes of repertoire differences, possibly disease activity or prior therapy, remained undefined.

The time point label, as the study defines it: cycle 4 day 1 (C4D1), after 6 weeks of nivolumab. Every trial patient had relapsed after autologous stem cell transplantation, and cohorts A, B and C differed in prior brentuximab vedotin exposure. A total of more than 55 patients with relapsed/refractory classical Hodgkin lymphoma made up the trial cohort, and each patient's best overall response was complete response, partial response or progressive disease. Single-agent nivolumab was administered to trial patients in the multi-cohort phase II CheckMate 205 trial. An independent review committee assessed best overall response by applying the 2007 International Working Group response criteria. Trial PBMCs were collected immediately before nivolumab initiation (C1D1) and during therapy at cycle 2 day 1 and cycle 4 day 1. Peripheral blood was collected in 8 mL Vacutainer Cell Preparation Tubes, from which PBMCs were isolated by centrifugation and then cryopreserved.

Worth noting for this clone: Its specific antigen is unknown. Per-nucleotide qualities are absent, and no much larger clonotype sits a single base away.

The Qiagen DNeasy kit was used to extract genomic DNA both from unsorted PBMCs and from the negatively selected CD4+ and CD8+ fractions. TCR beta CDR3 regions were subjected to amplification by immunoSEQ multiplex PCR with primers that anneal to V and J segments. Amplification bias was minimized using a synthetic immune receptor repertoire, and residual bias was removed computationally after sequencing. In the original analysis: Repertoire diversity was quantified as the Shannon entropy index using custom Python scripts. Unsorted, CD4+ and CD8+ repertoires were examined separately, except in combined analyses, for which CD4+ and CD8+ sequences were merged in silico. A clone was considered expanded if an increase in frequency of at least 2-fold after treatment relative to C1D1 was found, and a pseudocount of 0.5 was applied to clones undetected at baseline. Singleton clones were defined as clones with 0 or 1 copy at C1D1, and non-singleton clones were defined as clones with 2 or more copies. By matching protein sequences in sorted samples from the same patient, clones expanded in unsorted samples were annotated as CD4+, CD8+ or unknown. Wilcoxon tests on paired samples were used to test diversity changes from C1D1 to C4D1. TCRdb took over this immuneACCESS table, retaining in-frame rearrangements with V and J assigned. Such tables are incomplete; in checked studies, under half of the missing clones stem from an unresolved V gene, and the remainder is unexplained. V and J calls and clone size are given by that table; D and trimming were obtained from the DNA. The sample table contains about 39,000 clones; only one count was recorded for 77% of them. The ten largest make up 7.5% to 10% of the sample.

This TCR came from a human donor with classical Hodgkin lymphoma. The chain is made from TRBV27 and TRBJ1-5; confidence is insufficient to name the D gene. This specimen was peripheral blood mononuclear cells (PBMCs), taken before the fourth cycle of nivolumab. The CDR3 sequence is CASSHGEGQPQHF. The nucleotides are TGTGCCAGCAGCCATGGGGAGGGCCAGCCCCAGCATTTT.